This T cell receptor beta chain was captured in a study of OX40 agonist ivuxolimab in advanced cancers. TCRdb's table, derived via immunoSEQ multiplex PCR, lists solely in-frame clones and lacks some. The sample includes some 19,000 clones, approximately 91% of them seen just once. The CDR3 has 16 amino acids. V trimming: 0 bases; J trimming: 7 bases; junction bases outside the gene matches: 8. In germline, CDR1 is SGHKS, CDR2 YYEKEE (reference sequence). The chain couples TRBV5-5 to TRBJ2-2; 8 bases map to TRBD2. The sequenced sample was CD4+ or CD8+ T cells sorted from blood, obtained in a trial of the OX40 agonist ivuxolimab. This receptor was taken from an adult with an advanced solid tumor such as melanoma, head and neck, liver or kidney cancer. The CDR3 region has the DNA TGTGCCAGCAGCTTGGGATTTGGCGGGAGGTTCGGGGAGCTGTTTTTT. This codes for CASSLGFGGRFGELFF.